One sample yielded the 31 T cell receptor beta chains listed below, sequenced in a study of T cells in Graves' hyperthyroidism and ophthalmopathy. Template material for amplifying TCR beta CDR3 regions consisted of RNA transcripts. An initial round of RT-PCR targeting the TCR CDR3 relied on the HTBI primer set. TCRdb analysed the multiplex PCR reads with MiXCR anew, one entry per CDR3 protein. This table has over 700,000 distinct CDR3 sequences, 38% appearing once. What was sequenced was blood. These TCRs come from a man younger than 35 with Graves' hyperthyroidism.

The table lists this clonotype with many counts. The gene calls are TRBV5-8 and TRBJ2-2; D is undetermined. The CDR3 contains 13 residues. Germline CDR1 and CDR2: SGHTS and YDEGEE. Trimming took 2 bases from V and 5 from J, leaving 7 bases between them. CDR3 loop: CASSFEGTGELFF. The DNA of the CDR3 is TGTGCCAGCAGCTTCGAAGGAACCGGGGAGCTGTTTTTT.

The chain has TRBV19 and TRBJ1-4, with 7 bases lining up with TRBD1. The ends lost 6 bases at V and 5 bases at J; junction bases unmatched: 9. This CDR3 has 15 amino acids. CDR1 is LNHDA, CDR2 SQIVND, per germline (reference sequence). Here the CDR3 DNA reads TGTGCCAGTAGCGGCTCGGCCAGGGGGAATGAAAAACTGTTTTTT. As protein: CASSGSARGNEKLFF.

This clonotype showed up many times. V gene TRBV25-1 combines with J gene TRBJ2-5, with D unclear. Germline V CDR1 and CDR2: MGHDK, SYGVNS. The CDR3 is 13 amino acids. The ends were cut back, 2 bases at V and 1 base at J, with 5 bases in the middle. CDR3 DNA: TGTGCCAGCAGTGAAGGGATCCAAGAGACCCAGTACTTC. Translated, it gives CASSEGIQETQYF.

This clonotype was seen at least ten times. J is TRBJ1-2 and V is TRBV20-1; D call uncertain. V lost 6 bases and J 8 bases, leaving 10 bases between the germline ends. This CDR3 has 10 residues. Germline CDR1 reads DFQATT; CDR2 reads SNEGSKA (reference sequence). CDR3 amino acids: CSASNSGYTF. DNA of the CDR3: TGCAGTGCCAGTAACTCGGGCTACACCTTC.

The chain employs TRBV20-1 and TRBJ2-7; D is unresolved. V was pared by 3 bases and J by 3 bases, with 15 bases between. CDR3 length: 14 amino acids. Germline loops: CDR1 DFQATT, CDR2 SNEGSKA (reference sequence). CDR3 coding DNA: TGCAGTGCTAGCGATCCGCCGGTGCACTACGAGCAGTACTTC. Encoded protein: CSASDPPVHYEQYF.

CDR3 sequence (DNA): TGCAGTGCTAGAGGTAGGACTAGCGGGAGAGAGACCCAGTACTTC. This translates into CSARGRTSGRETQYF. The rearrangement uses TRBV20-1 and TRBJ2-5, with 13 bases identical to TRBD2. With 1 base clipped from V and 4 bases from J, the junction kept 3 bases outside the gene matches. The CDR3 spans 15 residues. Germline assignment: CDR1 DFQATT and CDR2 SNEGSKA (reference sequence).

At least ten counts were recorded for this clonotype. The chain joins TRBV10-2 to TRBJ1-1; TRBD1 agrees at 9 bases. V trimming: 6 bases; J trimming: 3 bases; junction bases outside the gene matches: 2. This CDR3 has 13 residues. Germline CDR1 is WSHSY and CDR2 is SAAADI. The DNA of the CDR3 is TGCGCCAGCAGAGGGGACAGGGACACTGAAGCTTTCTTT. Translation gives CASRGDRDTEAFF.

This chain links TRBV7-2 with TRBJ1-3; TRBD1 is a possible D gene (5 bases). The CDR3 runs to 14 residues. CDR1 is SGHTA, CDR2 FQGNSA, per germline. V was clipped by 8 bases and J by 3 bases, with 14 bases between them. The CDR3: CASAPGGYGNTIYF. In nucleotides, the CDR3 is TGTGCCAGCGCACCCGGGGGATATGGAAACACCATATATTTT.

This sequence joins TRBV12-3 or TRBV12-4 and TRBJ1-2, with unresolved D. This CDR3 spans 14 amino acids. Deletions cut 7 bases from V and 0 bases from J, with 12 bases between. The CDR3 protein is CASTPGHANYGYTF. CDR3 nucleotide sequence: TGTGCCAGCACCCCTGGGCATGCTAACTATGGCTACACCTTC.

The V gene is TRBV2, the J gene TRBJ1-4, with TRBD1 as a possible D gene (6 bases). The CDR3 extends over 15 amino acids. Germline CDR1 SNHLY, CDR2 FYNNEI. The V end was cut by 5 bases, the J end by 4 bases, with 14 bases between. This CDR3 reads CASSSVTGSNEKLFF. In DNA, the CDR3 is TGTGCCAGCAGTTCGGTTACAGGGAGTAATGAAAAACTGTTTTTT.

This clonotype was seen a few times. This sequence joins TRBV12-3 or TRBV12-4 and TRBJ2-5; D gene uncertain. V lost 3 bases to trimming and J lost 5 bases, with 13 bases between them. CDR3 length equals 14 residues. DNA of the CDR3: TGTGCCAGCAGTTTCACGGGCCTCTCGGAGACCCAGTACTTC. Amino acid sequence: CASSFTGLSETQYF.

This chain joins TRBV29-1 and TRBJ2-3; possibly TRBD2 for D (6 bases). Trimming pared 4 bases from V and 0 bases from J, leaving 11 bases between. This CDR3 has 14 amino acids. Per germline, CDR1 SQVTM and CDR2 ANQGSEA. This chain's CDR3 is CSVVGDSSTDTQYF. CDR3 nucleotide sequence: TGCAGCGTTGTCGGGGACTCAAGCACAGATACGCAGTATTTT.

The genes are TRBV25-1 and TRBJ1-1, with D possibly being TRBD1 (5 bases). The CDR3 is made up of 13 amino acids. V lost 6 bases and J lost 5, with 13 bases in between. Germline CDR1 reads MGHDK; CDR2 reads SYGVNS. The CDR3, as DNA: TGTGCCAGCAGGTTGGGGAGGGGAACTGAAGCTTTCTTT. This encodes CASRLGRGTEAFF.

This clonotype appeared a single time. The V and J genes are TRBV10-2 and TRBJ2-7; D is unresolved. The germline V gene encodes CDR1 WSHSY and CDR2 SAAADI. V lost 3 bases to trimming and J lost 2 bases, with 11 bases between them. The CDR3 totals 14 residues. The CDR3 DNA follows: TGCGCCAGCAGTGAAGGACGGCCGACCTACGAGCAGTACTTC. It is translated as CASSEGRPTYEQYF.

J is TRBJ2-7 and V is TRBV29-1, with D unresolved. The tail of the sequence fits TRBJ2-1 better, so the J call may be wrong. This CDR3 region has 8 residues. The V gene's germline CDR1 is SQVTM and CDR2 ANQGSEA. The CDR3 DNA reads TGCAGCGTTGATGAGCAGTTCTTC. It codes for CSVDEQFF.

A note on this clonotype: A junction boundary mismatches the germline segment, possibly from a read error. The genes are TRBV9 and TRBJ2-2; maybe TRBD2 (5 bases). This CDR3 comprises 15 residues. The germline V gene has CDR1 SGDLS and CDR2 YYNGEE. CDR3 loop: CASSRPGVDTGELLF. CDR3 in DNA: TGTGCCAGCAGCCGGCCAGGTGTCGACACCGGGGAGCTGCTTTTT.

This clonotype was found many times. The chain combines TRBV9 with TRBJ2-7, with 10 bases lining up with TRBD1. CDR1 and CDR2 from the germline V gene are SGDLS and YYNGEE. The CDR3 covers 15 residues. The V segment lost 3 bases and the J segment 3 bases; nucleotides outside the gene matches: 6. The DNA for the CDR3 is TGTGCCAGCAGCGCCTCTGGGACAGGGGTCTACGAGCAGTACTTC. The encoded protein is CASSASGTGVYEQYF. The full variable domain, with the rest looked up from reference TRBV9 and TRBJ2-7, is DSGVTQTPKHLITATGQRVTLRCSPRSGDLSVYWYQQSLDQGLQFLIQYYNGEERAKGNILERFSAQQFPDLHSELNLSSLELGDSALYFCASSASGTGVYEQYFGPGTRLTVT.

This clonotype appeared a few times. The rearrangement links TRBV5-1 to TRBJ2-7, with TRBD2 identical over 8 bases. V gave up 6 bases and J gave up 2 bases; unmatched junction bases: 7. CDR3 length: 14 amino acids. The germline CDR1 and CDR2 sequences are SGHRS and YFSETQ. CDR3 loop: CASNRGGGTYEQYF. CDR3 sequence (DNA): TGCGCCAGCAACCGGGGGGGGGGTACCTACGAGCAGTACTTC.

At least ten counts were recorded for this clonotype. The V call is TRBV7-9, the J call TRBJ1-1, with TRBD1 as a possible D gene (5 bases). In germline, CDR1 is SEHNR, CDR2 FQNEAQ (reference sequence). V was shortened by 3 bases and J by 6 bases, with 17 bases between the two germline ends. The CDR3 sequence is 15 residues long. In nucleotides, the CDR3 is TGTGCCAGCAGCTTTAAGGCAGGGTCTCATCCTGAAGCTTTCTTT. Its protein product is CASSFKAGSHPEAFF.

In its sample, this clonotype was seen once. The chain links TRBV19 to TRBJ1-2; 7 nucleotides align to TRBD1. CDR1 LNHDA and CDR2 SQIVND come from the germline V gene (reference sequence). The junction had 10 bases not matched to a gene; V was cut back by 4 bases and J by 2 bases. The CDR3 has 16 residues. This CDR3 reads CASSTGQDYMNYGYTF. For the CDR3, the DNA is TGTGCCAGTAGTACCGGACAGGATTATATGAACTATGGCTACACCTTC.

In its sample, this clonotype was seen many times. CDR3 region: CATSQAGLAGQETQYF. The CDR3 bases are TGTGCCACCAGTCAGGCGGGACTAGCGGGACAAGAGACCCAGTACTTC. The chain links TRBV24-1 to TRBJ2-5; 13 nucleotides match TRBD2. Germline lookup yields CDR1 KGHDR and CDR2 SFDVKD. V gave up 6 bases and J gave up 2 bases; unmatched junction bases: 5. The length of the CDR3 is 16 residues.

The chain employs TRBV11-3 and TRBJ2-7, with TRBD2 identical over 10 bases. The CDR3 sequence is 16 residues long. Germline values: CDR1 SGHNT, CDR2 YENEEA. V lost 5 bases and J lost 4; bases outside the gene matches: 11. The CDR3 nucleotides are TGTGCCAGCAGCCAAGCTCTAGCGGGGGAGACTTACGAGCAGTACTTC. Its translation is CASSQALAGETYEQYF.

The rearrangement uses TRBV12-5 and TRBJ1-2, with D maybe TRBD1 (6 bases). CDR3 length: 16 amino acids. Germline CDR1 LGHNT, CDR2 FRNRAP. The V end was cut by 0 bases, the J end by 7 bases, with 18 bases between. The DNA of the CDR3 is TGTGCTAGTGGTTTGGTACCCGGAGACAGGAGGGGTGGCTACACCTTC. Translating it yields CASGLVPGDRRGGYTF.

The chain is built from TRBV5-1 and TRBJ2-7, with D maybe TRBD1 (6 bases). V lost 5 bases to trimming and J lost 7 bases, with 22 bases between them. Germline V gene data show CDR1 as SGHRS and CDR2 as YFSETQ. CDR3 size: 15 residues. CDR3 amino acids: CASSSDYRTVWEQYF. CDR3 sequence (DNA): TGCGCCAGCAGTTCCGATTATAGGACAGTCTGGGAGCAGTACTTC.

There are a few counts of this clonotype. J is TRBJ1-1 and V is TRBV2; D remains unclear. Germline CDR1 is SNHLY and CDR2 is FYNNEI. Trimming removed 8 bases from V and 5 bases from J, with 15 bases in between. CDR3 length equals 13 residues. The DNA for the CDR3 is TGTGCCAGCTTGAGGGAGGGTTGGACTGAAGCTTTCTTT. Amino acids: CASLREGWTEAFF.

The gene calls are TRBV7-2 and TRBJ2-7, with D perhaps given as TRBD1 or TRBD2 (5 bases each). V was trimmed by 3 bases and J by 3 bases, leaving 15 bases between them. The CDR3 is 15 residues long. Germline CDR1 and CDR2: SGHTA and FQGNSA. CDR3 region: CASSFVSGPFYEQYF. The CDR3, as DNA: TGTGCCAGCAGCTTTGTTTCGGGACCTTTCTACGAGCAGTACTTC.

This clonotype was observed a handful of times. The chain is built from TRBV19 and TRBJ2-7, with 7 positions matching TRBD1. Germline assignment: CDR1 LNHDA and CDR2 SQIVND (reference sequence). The CDR3 consists of 14 residues. After removal of 5 bases from V and 2 bases from J, the junction contained 6 bases not matched to a gene. The CDR3 reads CASSPIDRAYEQYF. The CDR3 DNA reads as TGTGCCAGTAGTCCGATCGACAGGGCCTACGAGCAGTACTTC.

As concerns this clonotype: A read error may produce the germline difference seen at one junction end. V gene TRBV7-2 combines with J gene TRBJ2-5; the match to TRBD1 covers 8 bases. The germline CDR1 and CDR2 sequences are SGHTA and FQGNSA. CDR3 length: 14 amino acids. This CDR3 reads CAGSAQDRVETQYF. For the CDR3, the DNA is TGCGCCGGCAGCGCCCAGGACAGGGTAGAGACCCAGTACTTC. Variable domain in full (rest from reference TRBV7-2 and TRBJ2-5): GAGVSQSPSNKVTEKGKDVELRCDPISGHTALYWYRQSLGQGLEFLIYFQGNSAPDKSGLPSDRFSAERTGGSVSTLTIQRTQQEDSAVYLCAGSAQDRVETQYFGPGTRLLVL.

This clonotype was seen a single time. This sequence joins TRBV9 and TRBJ2-7, with 7 bases that match TRBD1. Germline V gene lookup returns CDR1 SGDLS and CDR2 YYNGEE. The CDR3 spans 13 residues. The trim removed 3 bases at V and 5 bases at J, leaving 5 bases unmatched. CDR3 protein: CASSAGGFDEQYF. The DNA for the CDR3 is TGTGCCAGCAGCGCAGGGGGATTCGACGAGCAGTACTTC. The full variable domain, its missing parts supplied by reference TRBV9 and TRBJ2-7, is DSGVTQTPKHLITATGQRVTLRCSPRSGDLSVYWYQQSLDQGLQFLIQYYNGEERAKGNILERFSAQQFPDLHSELNLSSLELGDSALYFCASSAGGFDEQYFGPGTRLTVT.

The chain combines TRBV9 with TRBJ1-1; D ambiguous. V was clipped by 4 bases and J by 5 bases, with 21 bases between them. Germline-derived CDR1 and CDR2 are SGDLS and YYNGEE. The CDR3 is 16 residues long. CDR3 in DNA: TGTGCCAGCAGCCCCCGGATTGGCTACCGTGGTACTGAAGCTTTCTTT. Amino acids: CASSPRIGYRGTEAFF.

V and J are TRBV29-1 and TRBJ2-1, with a possible D match to TRBD2 (6 bases). This CDR3 comprises 13 residues. V lost 5 bases, J lost 1 base, and 9 bases lay in between. The V gene's germline CDR1 is SQVTM and CDR2 ANQGSEA. In DNA form, the CDR3 reads TGCAGCGTTATGGCGGGGTCCTACAATGAGCAGTTCTTC. Residues: CSVMAGSYNEQFF.